These T cell receptor beta chains were read from a single sample in a study of beta chain features in type 1 diabetes. TCRdb's table, derived via immunoSEQ multiplex PCR, lists solely in-frame clones and lacks some. The sample records about 140,000 clones, over 8% being singletons. What was sequenced was central memory CD4+ T cells from blood. The receptors derive from a woman between 40 and 55 years old in good health. Each CDR3 is given with its conserved first and last residue. Each record gives: V gene, D gene, J gene, clone size, CDR3 protein, CDR3 DNA. D genes are given only for firm matches. Clone size is not always given. Where it is, it says once, few, many or a class for expanded clones.

TRBV6-5	NA	TRBJ1-5	once	CASSSDTFSNQPQHF	TGTGCCAGCAGTTCCGATACATTTAGCAATCAGCCCCAGCATTTT
TRBV29-1	NA	TRBJ2-1	many	CSVDPTGIYNEQFF	TGCAGCGTTGATCCTACCGGGATCTACAATGAGCAGTTCTTC
TRBV23-1	NA	TRBJ2-6	few	CASSQYSLEGLGILVSSGANVLTF	TGCGCCAGCAGTCAATATTCACTAGAGGGATTGGGTATTTTGGTTAGCTCTGGGGCCAACGTCCTGACTTTC
TRBV7-9	TRBD1	TRBJ1-4	few	CASSLDRGSKEKLFF	TGTGCCAGCAGCTTGGACAGGGGGTCGAAAGAAAAACTGTTTTTT
TRBV5-6	TRBD2	TRBJ2-3	few	CASSLFGGGSTDTQYF	TGTGCCAGCAGCTTGTTTGGGGGAGGGAGCACAGATACGCAGTATTTT
TRBV29-1	NA	TRBJ2-1	few	CSGDRGQPNEQFF	TGCAGCGGCGATCGGGGACAACCCAATGAGCAGTTCTTC
TRBV7-2	NA	TRBJ2-1	NA	CASSLAQGYNEQFF	TGTGCCAGCAGCTTAGCGCAGGGGTACAATGAGCAGTTCTTC
TRBV7-9	TRBD1	TRBJ2-1	NA	CASSQNDRGSDEQFF	TGTGCCAGCAGCCAAAACGACAGGGGATCTGATGAGCAGTTCTTC
TRBV15	NA	TRBJ1-2	many	CATSRVGRDYGYTF	TGTGCCACCAGCAGAGTAGGCAGGGACTATGGCTACACCTTC
TRBV19	TRBD1	TRBJ1-2	few	CASSIAGQGGYGYTF	TGTGCCAGTAGTATTGCCGGACAGGGAGGATATGGCTACACCTTC
TRBV5-1	NA	TRBJ1-3	few	CASSQTGQRSSGNTIYF	TGCGCCAGCAGTCAAACAGGGCAAAGAAGCTCTGGAAACACCATATATTTT
TRBV27	TRBD1	TRBJ1-4	few	CASSKGQGQVREKLFF	TGTGCCAGCAGCAAGGGACAGGGGCAAGTAAGGGAAAAACTGTTTTTT
TRBV5-4	TRBD1	TRBJ1-3	few	CASSLDRAGNTIYF	TGTGCCAGCAGTTTGGACAGGGCTGGAAACACCATATATTTT
TRBV7-2	TRBD1	TRBJ1-2	NA	CASSSNPGQGQGYTF	TGTGCCAGCAGCTCTAACCCGGGACAGGGTCAAGGCTACACCTTC
TRBV18	NA	TRBJ2-5	few	CASSRFGGYQETQYF	TGTGCCAGCTCAAGGTTTGGAGGGTACCAAGAGACCCAGTACTTC
TRBV7-2	TRBD1	TRBJ1-2	NA	CASRGQDLYGYTF	TGTGCCAGCAGAGGACAGGACCTCTATGGCTACACCTTC
TRBV19	TRBD1	TRBJ1-1	few	CASSRQGEAFF	TGTGCCAGTAGTAGACAGGGTGAAGCTTTCTTT
TRBV27	NA	TRBJ2-5	few	CASSLSHGQGRETQYF	TGTGCCAGCAGTTTATCACACGGGCAGGGGAGAGAGACCCAGTACTTC
TRBV6-5	NA	TRBJ2-1	NA	CASRFDNEQFF	TGTGCCAGCAGGTTCGACAATGAGCAGTTCTTC
TRBV2	TRBD1	TRBJ1-5	NA	CASRGTRGRDQPQHF	TGTGCCAGCAGGGGGACCAGGGGGCGAGATCAGCCCCAGCATTTT
TRBV4-3	TRBD1	TRBJ2-4	few	CASSPDRAQTKNIQYF	TGCGCCAGCAGTCCGGACAGGGCCCAGACCAAAAACATTCAGTACTTC
TRBV7-9	TRBD1	TRBJ2-7	few	CASSLTGRPYEQYF	TGTGCCAGCAGCTTGACAGGGAGACCCTACGAGCAGTACTTC
TRBV11-2	TRBD2	TRBJ2-5	few	CASSQGLAPGETQYF	TGTGCCAGCAGCCAGGGACTAGCCCCGGGGGAGACCCAGTACTTC
TRBV5-1	NA	TRBJ2-5	few	CASSLEGAETQYF	TGCGCCAGCAGCTTGGAAGGGGCGGAGACCCAGTACTTC
TRBV7-9	NA	TRBJ2-7	few	CASSFFSSYEQYF	TGTGCCAGCAGCTTTTTCAGCTCCTACGAGCAGTACTTC
TRBV18	NA	TRBJ1-2	few	CASSPAGDNYGYTF	TGTGCCAGCTCACCTGCCGGAGATAACTATGGCTACACCTTC
TRBV15	NA	TRBJ2-5	NA	CATSRGGQETQYF	TGTGCCACCAGCAGGGGGGGACAAGAGACCCAGTACTTC
TRBV7-7	NA	TRBJ2-2	NA	CASRPQGPGELFF	TGTGCCAGCCGACCCCAGGGGCCCGGGGAGCTGTTTTTT
TRBV5-1	NA	TRBJ2-6	few	CASSFPQTDVLTF	TGCGCCAGCAGCTTCCCCCAGACAGACGTCCTGACTTTC
TRBV5-1	NA	TRBJ1-1	NA	CASSFNRNTEAFF	TGCGCCAGCAGCTTTAATAGGAACACTGAAGCTTTCTTT
TRBV5-4	TRBD1	TRBJ2-3	NA	CASSQGEADTQYF	TGTGCCAGCAGCCAGGGGGAAGCAGATACGCAGTATTTT
TRBV9	NA	TRBJ2-1	NA	CASSVEGTANEQFF	TGTGCCAGCAGCGTAGAGGGGACTGCCAATGAGCAGTTCTTC
TRBV7-9	TRBD1	TRBJ1-5	few	CASSLGGQTTQPQHF	TGTGCCAGCAGCTTAGGGGGACAGACTACGCAGCCCCAGCATTTT
TRBV5-4	NA	TRBJ2-5	many	CASSFTGSQETQYF	TGTGCCAGCAGCTTCACGGGTTCCCAAGAGACCCAGTACTTC
TRBV7-2	TRBD2	TRBJ2-2	few	CASSRGGYGELFF	TGTGCCAGCAGCCGGGGGGGGTACGGGGAGCTGTTTTTT
TRBV29-1	NA	TRBJ2-5	NA	CSVETPGKETQYF	TGCAGCGTTGAGACCCCGGGGAAAGAGACCCAGTACTTC
TRBV4-3	NA	TRBJ2-2	NA	CASSQDPSGELFF	TGCGCCAGCAGCCAAGATCCCAGCGGGGAGCTGTTTTTT
TRBV7-2	TRBD1	TRBJ2-7	NA	CASSLAGDRGYEQYF	TGTGCCAGCAGCTTAGCGGGGGACAGGGGCTACGAGCAGTACTTC
TRBV6-5	NA	TRBJ2-3	NA	CATRSSYATDTQYF	TGTGCCACCCGAAGTTCCTATGCCACAGATACGCAGTATTTT
TRBV5-1	NA	TRBJ1-2	NA	CASSLAGQRLDGYTF	TGCGCCAGCAGCTTGGCCGGACAGCGTCTTGATGGCTACACCTTC
TRBV18	NA	TRBJ2-1	few	CASSPPQKTPPAEFF	TGTGCCAGCTCACCACCTCAGAAGACTCCCCCGGCGGAGTTCTTC
TRBV5-1	TRBD2	TRBJ2-2	NA	CASSLVGLASGELFF	TGCGCCAGCAGCTTGGTAGGACTAGCGTCCGGGGAGCTGTTTTTT
TRBV15	NA	TRBJ1-1	NA	CATRKVGIENTEAFF	TGTGCCACCAGGAAAGTCGGGATCGAGAACACTGAAGCTTTCTTT
TRBV7-9	NA	TRBJ1-2	NA	CASSPISGGSAYGYTF	TGTGCCAGCAGCCCAATTTCGGGGGGCTCAGCCTATGGCTACACCTTC
TRBV2	TRBD1	TRBJ1-5	NA	CASSASTGGNQPQHF	TGTGCCAGCAGTGCAAGTACAGGGGGGAATCAGCCCCAGCATTTT
TRBV5-1	TRBD2	TRBJ2-5	NA	CASRPTSGGSRVGETQYF	TGCGCCAGCAGGCCCACTAGCGGGGGGTCCCGGGTCGGAGAGACCCAGTACTTC
TRBV6-5	NA	TRBJ1-5	NA	CASRSFSNQPQHF	TGTGCCAGCAGGAGCTTCAGCAATCAGCCCCAGCATTTT
TRBV6-1	NA	TRBJ1-1	few	CASSGGNTEAFF	TGTGCCAGCAGTGGAGGAAACACTGAAGCTTTCTTT
TRBV10-3	TRBD1	TRBJ2-5	few	CAISDGTGTQETQYF	TGTGCCATCAGTGATGGGACAGGGACCCAAGAGACCCAGTACTTC
TRBV5-1	NA	TRBJ2-6	few	CASKGGAAGANVLTF	TGCGCCAGCAAAGGGGGAGCGGCTGGGGCCAACGTCCTGACTTTC
TRBV29-1	TRBD1	TRBJ1-1	few	CSVERVGQGSPSGEAFF	TGCAGCGTTGAAAGGGTGGGACAGGGGTCCCCGAGCGGTGAAGCTTTCTTT
TRBV15	TRBD2	TRBJ2-7	NA	CATSRDRLAASYEQYF	TGTGCCACCAGCAGAGATCGGCTAGCGGCCTCCTACGAGCAGTACTTC
TRBV6-5	NA	TRBJ1-6	few	CASSRAGELHF	TGTGCCAGCAGCCGAGCAGGGGAACTCCACTTT